This TCR beta chain appears in the sequencing data of a study of tumor-infiltrating lymphocytes in primary liver carcinoma (dated 2017 in TCRdb). For the study in its entirety: The five patients, three men and two women aged 30 to 69 years, had hepatocellular carcinoma (four) or combined HCC and intrahepatic cholangiocarcinoma (one). The five patients had tumors of stage T1-T3 N0M0, with maximum diameters ranging from 4.2 to 10 cm. Each sample produced about 3.5 to 7.5 million productive TCRbeta reads, and read depth showed no significant difference between tissue types. TCRbeta repertoire sequencing, expression microarrays and whole-exome sequencing were combined in the study across five regions of each liver tumor, with adjacent normal tissue and blood also included. A total of 35 specimens from 5 patients, comprising about 25 tumor regions, 5 adjacent noncancerous liver tissues and 5 peripheral blood samples, were covered by TCRbeta repertoire sequencing. Technical replicate repertoires showed high reproducibility, with mean shared-clone rates about 0.92 and correlation coefficients above 0.95. General study outcomes and caveats: Because the samples were bulk and unsorted, CD4+ and CD8+ T cell repertoires could not be compared. Compared with blood, tumors had a significantly larger share of the repertoire taken up by the top 250 clones (p = 0.039). Pairs of tumor regions showed greater repertoire overlap (mean 36%) than tumor-adjacent pairs (about 17%) or tumor-blood pairs (approximately 15%), which is consistent with antigen-driven expansion. Only five patients were included in the study, and the authors note that the findings should be validated in a larger study. Because sequencing covered only the TCR beta chain and unpaired alpha chains were not captured, true repertoire diversity is likely underestimated.

Using a constant-region primer and ProtoScript II reverse transcriptase, TCRbeta-specific cDNA was reverse-transcribed from 400 to 550 ng total RNA. Three nested multiplex PCR rounds, following a slightly modified ARM-PCR procedure, were used to build the TCRbeta libraries. Multiplex TRBV1-TRBV30 forward primers and a Cbeta reverse primer were used in the first two PCR rounds, each of which was run for approximately 9 cycles. Sample barcodes and Illumina adapters were attached in a final 25-cycle PCR using Deep VentR polymerase. Amplicons of 200-500 bp were gel-purified with a QIAquick gel extraction kit before sequencing. An Illumina HiSeq 2500 was used to sequence the TCRbeta amplicons with 250-bp paired-end reads. In the source study's methods: To recover full CDR3 sequences, reads were quality-trimmed using Trimmomatic v0.33 and paired reads were then merged using FLASH v1.2.11. V, D and J germline segments were assigned to the rearranged TCRbeta sequences using MiGEC v1.2.1b. Clonotype statistics, along with Shannon-Wiener diversity indices, were calculated using VDJtools v1.0.0. To reduce sampling bias, subsequent analyses other than the diversity analysis used only the 250 most abundant clonotypes in each sample. TCRdb itself trimmed the public reads at Q25 with fastp, ran MiXCR and retained productive beta chains. Identical CDR3 protein sequences are pooled into one entry, listed with their most common genes and DNA. TCRdb's processing, not the study's, gives the V and J calls here. The sample data list about 120,000 distinct CDR3 sequences, and less than 75% of these were observed just once. 7.5% to 10% of the sample lies in the top ten.

Measured from the cysteine to the phenylalanine, the CDR3 is 13 residues long. The read is trimmed to its CDR3 DNA, 39 bases read in frame from base 1. Notes on this clonotype: Its binding antigen is unknown. Sequence at one end of the junction differs from germline and may be a read error.

Total RNA and DNA were co-extracted from about 19-30 mg of bulk tissue with the AllPrep DNA/RNA mini kit, without cell sorting. Between November 2015 and March 2016, several patients in China with histopathologically diagnosed primary liver carcinoma had their tumors surgically resected. At the time of sampling, the patients had chronic HBV infection and had not received any treatment. Fresh tumor and adjacent tissue pieces were bisected, with one half stored in RNAlater at -80 degrees C and the other half sent for histology. What was sequenced was tumor-adjacent normal liver tissue. This chain joins TRBV12-3 or TRBV12-4 to TRBJ2-5, with the D gene not confidently named. The sequence came from a woman aged 55-69 years with primary liver carcinoma and hepatitis B virus infection. The CDR3: CASSLGITETHYF. The sequenced DNA is TGTGCCAGCAGTCTCGGAATTACGGAGACCCATTACTTC.